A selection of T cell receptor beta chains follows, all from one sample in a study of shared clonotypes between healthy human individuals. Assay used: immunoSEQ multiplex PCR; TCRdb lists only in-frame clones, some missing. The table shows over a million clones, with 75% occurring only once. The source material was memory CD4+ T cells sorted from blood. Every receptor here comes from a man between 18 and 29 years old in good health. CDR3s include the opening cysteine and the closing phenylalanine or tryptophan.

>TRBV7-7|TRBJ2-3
CASSLGAGETDTQYF
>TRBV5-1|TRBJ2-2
CASSLSSGTTGELFF
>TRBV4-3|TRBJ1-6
CASSQGQGSGPLHF
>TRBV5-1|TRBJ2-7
CASSIDRYEQYF
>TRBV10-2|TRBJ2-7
CASKRGAGDYEQYF
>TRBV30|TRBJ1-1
CAWTKPQGENTEAFF
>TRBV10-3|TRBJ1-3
CATRTASGNTIYF
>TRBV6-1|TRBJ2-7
CASRMTGSSYEQYF
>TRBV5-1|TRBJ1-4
CASSSPDRVGEKLFF
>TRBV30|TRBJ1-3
CAWSVLGGQKNTIYF
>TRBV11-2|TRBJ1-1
CASSYPGNTEAFF
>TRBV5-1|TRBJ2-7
CASSLLGTSGNYEQYF
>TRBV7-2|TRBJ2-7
CASSWVGTSGTYEQYF
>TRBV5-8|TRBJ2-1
CASSSSTGSYNEQFF
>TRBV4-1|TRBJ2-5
CASRHETGGQETQYF
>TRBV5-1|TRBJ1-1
CASSLGFQGGDTEAFF
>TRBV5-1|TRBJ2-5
CASSPAILDSRETQYF
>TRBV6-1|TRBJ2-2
CASRKGGESPGELFF
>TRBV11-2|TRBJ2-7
CASTTPRGRESYEQYF
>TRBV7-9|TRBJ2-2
CASSLRGGPGELFF
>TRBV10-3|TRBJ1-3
CAISDPGLSSGNTIYF
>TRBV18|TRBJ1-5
CASSGTNSNQPQHF
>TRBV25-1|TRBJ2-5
CASSYQWTGRGETQYF
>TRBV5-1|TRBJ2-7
CASSSTGVSNEQYF
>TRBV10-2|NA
CASTPKGLAGGQIYEQYF
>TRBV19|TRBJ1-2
CASSLLSGTPRSGYTF
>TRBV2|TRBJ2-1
CASSDSLAQYNEQFF